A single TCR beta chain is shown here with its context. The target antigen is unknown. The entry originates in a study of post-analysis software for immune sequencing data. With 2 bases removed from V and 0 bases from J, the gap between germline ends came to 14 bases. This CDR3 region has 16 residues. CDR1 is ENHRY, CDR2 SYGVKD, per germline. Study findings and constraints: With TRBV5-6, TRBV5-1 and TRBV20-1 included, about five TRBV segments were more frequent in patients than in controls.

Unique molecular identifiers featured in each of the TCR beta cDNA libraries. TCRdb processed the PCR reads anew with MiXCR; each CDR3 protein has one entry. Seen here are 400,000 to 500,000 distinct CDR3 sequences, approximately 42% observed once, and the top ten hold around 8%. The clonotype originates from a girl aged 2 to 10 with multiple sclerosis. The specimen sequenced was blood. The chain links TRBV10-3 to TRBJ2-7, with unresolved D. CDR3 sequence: CAISEARLTNSYEQYF. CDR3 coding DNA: TGTGCCATCAGTGAGGCCCGGTTGACCAACTCCTACGAGCAGTACTTC.